This TCR beta chain appears in the sequencing data of a study of blood T cell repertoires in COVID-19. The CDR3 spans 17 residues. Germline lookup yields CDR1 MGHRA and CDR2 YSYEKL. V lost 4 bases to trimming and J lost 4 bases; unmatched junction nucleotides: 9. In the original processing: Estimation of nucleated cell counts relied on the amplification of reference gene primers. Here immunoSEQ multiplex PCR was the method, and the copy in TCRdb shows in-frame clones only, minus some. V, J and clone size are those of that table, while D and trimming were read from the DNA. The sample includes roughly 400,000 clones, approximately 91% seen only once; the top ten take about 1.5%. Those who participated ranged in age from about 18 to 89 years and resided in about two dozen US areas.

The chain joins TRBV4-1 to TRBJ2-2, with 10 positions matching TRBD1. The specimen sequenced was PBMCs or T cells enriched from blood (not recorded which). This receptor was taken from a woman younger than 35 who had been exposed to COVID-19. The CDR3 spells CASSPGGRTGGTGELFF. The DNA of the CDR3 is TGCGCCAGCAGCCCCGGCGGCAGGACAGGGGGCACCGGGGAGCTGTTTTTT.